The 13 T cell receptor beta chains reported below all come from one sample, sequenced in a study of cytomegalovirus exposure and HLA in healthy donors. The primer mix had 60 Vbeta and 13 Jbeta primers. Some clones are missing from TCRdb's copy, which holds only in-frame ones; the method was immunoSEQ multiplex PCR. The repertoire consists of 180,000 or so clones, with 60% to 85% occurring once and the leading ten covering 2.9%. The source material was PBMCs. All receptors derive from a male donor in good health and CMV-seronegative.

The chain is built from TRBV2 and TRBJ2-4; 8 positions match TRBD1. Germline values: CDR1 SNHLY, CDR2 FYNNEI. After removal of 7 bases from V and 6 bases from J, the junction contained 5 bases not matched to a gene. The CDR3 length is 13 residues. The CDR3 region is CASTATGGNIQYF. The CDR3 DNA reads as TGTGCCAGCACCGCCACAGGGGGAAACATTCAGTACTTC. The full variable domain, its missing parts supplied by reference TRBV2 and TRBJ2-4, is EPEVTQTPSHQVTQMGQEVILRCVPISNHLYFYWYRQILGQKVEFLVSFYNNEISEKSEIFDDQFSVERPDGSNFTLKIRSTKLEDSAMYFCASTATGGNIQYFGAGTRLSVL.

The chain employs TRBV30 and TRBJ1-5, with 8 bases aligning to TRBD1. Per the germline V gene, CDR1 is GTSNPN and CDR2 is SVGIG (reference sequence). The CDR3 loop spans 15 amino acids. J was trimmed by 7 bases and V by 2 bases; bases with no gene match: 10. The CDR3 sequence: CAWSSKNRGVQPQHF. In DNA, the CDR3 is TGTGCCTGGAGTTCCAAAAACAGGGGGGTACAGCCCCAGCATTTT.

The V and J genes are TRBV6-5 and TRBJ1-1; D is ambiguous. Trimming shortened V by 6 bases and J by 0 bases, and 11 bases separated the two germline ends. There are 14 residues in the CDR3. The germline V gene encodes CDR1 MNHEY and CDR2 SVGAGI. CDR3 loop: CASRRGWMNTEAFF. DNA of the CDR3: TGTGCCAGCAGAAGAGGCTGGATGAACACTGAAGCTTTCTTT.

This clone was seen only once. This chain links TRBV11-2 with TRBJ1-3, with D uncertain. Germline V gene data show CDR1 as SGHAT and CDR2 as FQNNGV. V was clipped by 3 bases and J by 0 bases, with 6 bases between them. CDR3 length: 14 amino acids. The CDR3 coding sequence is TGTGCCAGCAGCTTTGGCAGCTCTGGAAACACCATATATTTT. It translates to CASSFGSSGNTIYF.

The V gene is TRBV29-1, the J gene TRBJ2-1; TRBD1 matches 8 bases. J gave up 14 bases and V 7 bases, and 10 bases lay outside the gene matches. Per the germline V gene, CDR1 is SQVTM and CDR2 is ANQGSEA. CDR3 length equals 11 residues. The DNA of the CDR3 is TGCAGCGGCATGGACCAGGGGGCAAAGTTCTTC. Translating gives CSGMDQGAKFF.

The J gene is TRBJ2-1, the V gene TRBV5-4, with 10 bases that match TRBD1. The V gene end was trimmed by 4 bases and the J gene end by 7 bases; junction bases not matched to a gene: 5. This CDR3 is built from 14 residues. Per germline, CDR1 SGHNT and CDR2 YYREEE (reference sequence). Here the CDR3 DNA reads TGTGCCAGCAGCCAAGGACAGGGGGAAAATGAGCAGTTCTTC. It is translated as CASSQGQGENEQFF.

J is TRBJ2-7 and V is TRBV4-2; D ambiguous. The germline V and J ends were trimmed by 0 bases and 6 bases, with 6 bases remaining between them. CDR3 size: 12 residues. Germline V CDR1 and CDR2: LGHNA, YNFKEQ. This chain's CDR3 is CASSQEYSEQYF. CDR3 nucleotides: TGTGCCAGCAGCCAAGAATATTCCGAGCAGTACTTC.

This chain joins TRBV9 and TRBJ1-5, with D maybe TRBD1 (6 bases). CDR1 SGDLS and CDR2 YYNGEE come from the germline V gene. This CDR3 has 15 residues. V dropped 0 bases and J dropped 2 bases, with 9 bases sitting between them. The CDR3 reads CASSVEEGGNQPQHF. For the CDR3, the DNA is TGTGCCAGCAGCGTAGAAGAGGGGGGCAATCAGCCCCAGCATTTT.

This chain links TRBV9 with TRBJ2-5; 9 bases fit TRBD2. V lost 2 bases and J lost 5; bases outside the gene matches: 7. CDR1 SGDLS and CDR2 YYNGEE come from the germline V gene. The CDR3 spans 15 residues. The CDR3 sequence: CASSVGATSGETQYF. CDR3 nucleotide sequence: TGTGCCAGCAGCGTGGGGGCGACTAGCGGTGAGACCCAGTACTTC. Full variable domain (missing parts from reference TRBV9 and TRBJ2-5): DSGVTQTPKHLITATGQRVTLRCSPRSGDLSVYWYQQSLDQGLQFLIQYYNGEERAKGNILERFSAQQFPDLHSELNLSSLELGDSALYFCASSVGATSGETQYFGPGTRLLVL.

This clone was seen only a few times. The chain joins TRBV28 to TRBJ2-3, with TRBD2 as a possible D gene (5 bases). V was cut by 7 bases and J by 2 bases, with 16 bases left in between. CDR1 and CDR2 (germline): MDHEN, SYDVKM. The CDR3 spans 15 residues. The DNA for the CDR3 is TGTGCCAGCATCAAAGGGAGCGGATTCACAGATACGCAGTATTTT. Its protein product is CASIKGSGFTDTQYF. Full variable domain (remainder filled in from reference TRBV28 and TRBJ2-3): DVKVTQSSRYLVKRTGEKVFLECVQDMDHENMFWYRQDPGLGLRLIYFSYDVKMKEKGDIPEGYSVSREKKERFSLILESASTNQTSMYLCASIKGSGFTDTQYFGPGTRLTVL.

The chain uses TRBV19 and TRBJ2-1; a possible D gene is TRBD2 (5 bases). V lost 4 bases and J lost 1, with 8 bases in between. Germline CDR1 LNHDA, CDR2 SQIVND (reference sequence). This CDR3 comprises 14 residues. The CDR3, as DNA: TGTGCCAGTAGTACTCCGGGATCCTACAATGAGCAGTTCTTC. Protein sequence: CASSTPGSYNEQFF.

The chain's CDR3 is CASSQDRLASTDTQYF. CDR3 bases: TGCGCCAGCAGCCAAGATCGACTAGCGTCCACAGATACGCAGTATTTT. This sequence joins TRBV4-1 and TRBJ2-3; TRBD2 matches 8 bases. Germline V gives CDR1 MGHRA, CDR2 YSYEKL. After removal of 0 bases from V and 2 bases from J, the junction contained 4 bases not matched to a gene. This CDR3 is built from 16 residues.

The rearrangement joins TRBV7-9 to TRBJ2-1; 9 positions agree with TRBD1. The CDR3 loop spans 18 amino acids. V trimming: 5 bases; J trimming: 0 bases; junction bases outside the gene matches: 11. Germline CDR1 and CDR2: SEHNR and FQNEAQ (reference sequence). The DNA of the CDR3 is TGTGCCAGCAGCCCTCATCGCGGGACAGGGTTCTCCTACAATGAGCAGTTCTTC. Its translation: CASSPHRGTGFSYNEQFF. Full variable domain (rest looked up from reference TRBV7-9 and TRBJ2-1): DTGVSQNPRHKITKRGQNVTFRCDPISEHNRLYWYRQTLGQGPEFLTYFQNEAQLEKSRLLSDRFSAERPKGSFSTLEIQRTEQGDSAMYLCASSPHRGTGFSYNEQFFGPGTRLTVL.